This T cell receptor (beta chain) appears in the sequencing data of a study of blood T cell repertoires in COVID-19. About the research overall: Italy, Spain and the United States were the sources of the convalescent and acute COVID-19 samples. The cDNA or gDNA used as material had been derived from T cells, B-cell-depleted T cells, or PBMCs.

Deletions cut 3 bases from V and 5 bases from J, with 15 bases between. Germline CDR1 and CDR2: SGHTA and FQGTGA. This CDR3 has 15 residues. Authors' data handling: How many nucleated cells were present was estimated from reference gene primer amplification. TCRdb keeps only in-frame clones here, not all; method: immunoSEQ multiplex PCR. The D gene and trimming were derived from the DNA, and the V and J assignments and clone size from that table. The sample consists of about 75,000 clones, 80% to 90% of them appearing once. The specimen sequenced was peripheral blood. The clonotype was recovered from a woman between 45 and 65 years old with acute or convalescent COVID-19. The J gene is TRBJ2-3, the V gene TRBV7-3; possible D gene TRBD1, 6 bases. The CDR3 reads CASSFRSGGIDTQYF. CDR3 nucleotide sequence: TGTGCCAGCAGCTTCAGGTCTGGGGGCATAGATACGCAGTATTTT. The whole variable domain, filled in from reference TRBV7-3 and TRBJ2-3, reads GAGVSQTPSNKVTEKGKYVELRCDPISGHTALYWYRQSLGQGPEFLIYFQGTGAADDSGLPNDRFFAVRPEGSVSTLKIQRTERGDSAVYLCASSFRSGGIDTQYFGPGTRLTVL.